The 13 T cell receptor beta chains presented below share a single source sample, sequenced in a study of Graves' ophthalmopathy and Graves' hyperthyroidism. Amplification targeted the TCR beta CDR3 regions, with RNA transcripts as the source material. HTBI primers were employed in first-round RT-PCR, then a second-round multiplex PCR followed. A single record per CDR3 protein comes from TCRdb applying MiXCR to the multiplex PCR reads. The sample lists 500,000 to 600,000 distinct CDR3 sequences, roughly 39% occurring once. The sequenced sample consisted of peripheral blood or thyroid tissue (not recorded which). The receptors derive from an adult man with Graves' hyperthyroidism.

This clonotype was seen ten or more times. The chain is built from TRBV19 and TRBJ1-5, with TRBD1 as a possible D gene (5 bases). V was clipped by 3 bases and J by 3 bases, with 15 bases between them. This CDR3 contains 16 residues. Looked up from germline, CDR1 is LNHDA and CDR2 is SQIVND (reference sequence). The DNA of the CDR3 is TGTGCCAGTAGTATCGGTGGGAGGGGCACCAATCAGCCCCAGCATTTT. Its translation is CASSIGGRGTNQPQHF.

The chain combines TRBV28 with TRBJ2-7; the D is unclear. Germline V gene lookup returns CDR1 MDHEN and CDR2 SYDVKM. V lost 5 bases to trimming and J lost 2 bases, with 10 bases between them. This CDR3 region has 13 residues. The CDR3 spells CASSIQDPYEQYF. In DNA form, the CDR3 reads TGTGCCAGCAGTATTCAAGATCCCTACGAGCAGTACTTC.

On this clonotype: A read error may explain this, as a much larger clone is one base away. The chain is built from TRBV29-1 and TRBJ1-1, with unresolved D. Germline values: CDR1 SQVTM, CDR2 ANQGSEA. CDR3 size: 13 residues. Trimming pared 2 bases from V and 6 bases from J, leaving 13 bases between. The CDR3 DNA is TGCAGCGTTGAAAGAATCCTGGACTCTGAAGCTTTCTTT. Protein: CSVERILDSEAFF.

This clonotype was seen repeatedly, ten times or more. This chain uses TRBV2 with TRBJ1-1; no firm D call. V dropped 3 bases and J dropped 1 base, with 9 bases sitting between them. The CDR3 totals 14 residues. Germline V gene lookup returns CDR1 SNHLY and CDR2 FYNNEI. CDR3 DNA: TGTGCCAGCAGTGAGCGGGCGCGGAACACTGAAGCTTTCTTT. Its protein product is CASSERARNTEAFF. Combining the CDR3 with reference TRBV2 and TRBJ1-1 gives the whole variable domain EPEVTQTPSHQVTQMGQEVILRCVPISNHLYFYWYRQILGQKVEFLVSFYNNEISEKSEIFDDQFSVERPDGSNFTLKIRSTKLEDSAMYFCASSERARNTEAFFGQGTRLTVV.

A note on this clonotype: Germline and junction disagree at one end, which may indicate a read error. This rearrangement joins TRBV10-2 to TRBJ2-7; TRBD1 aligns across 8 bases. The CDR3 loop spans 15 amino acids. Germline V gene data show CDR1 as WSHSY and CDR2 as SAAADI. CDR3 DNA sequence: TGCGCCAGCAGCGACAGGGGAGACGTCACCTACGAGCAGCACTTC. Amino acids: CASSDRGDVTYEQHF.

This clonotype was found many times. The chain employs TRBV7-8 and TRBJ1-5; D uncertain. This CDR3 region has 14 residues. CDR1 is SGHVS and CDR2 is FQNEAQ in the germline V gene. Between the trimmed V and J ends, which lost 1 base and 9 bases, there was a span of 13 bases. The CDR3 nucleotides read TGTGCCAGCAGCTTAGATCTCGGGGAGGGGCCCCAGCATTTT. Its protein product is CASSLDLGEGPQHF.

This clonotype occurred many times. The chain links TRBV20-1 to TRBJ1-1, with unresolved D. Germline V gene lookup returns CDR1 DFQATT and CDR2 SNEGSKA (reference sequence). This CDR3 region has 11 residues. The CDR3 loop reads CSAVTDTEAFF. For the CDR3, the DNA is TGCAGCGCTGTCACCGACACTGAAGCTTTCTTT.

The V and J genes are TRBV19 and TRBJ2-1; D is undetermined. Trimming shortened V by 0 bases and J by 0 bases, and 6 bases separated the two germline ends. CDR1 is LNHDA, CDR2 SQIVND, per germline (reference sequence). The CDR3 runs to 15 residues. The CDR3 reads CASSIDSRSYNEQFF. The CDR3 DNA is TGTGCCAGTAGTATAGATAGTCGCTCCTACAATGAGCAGTTCTTC.

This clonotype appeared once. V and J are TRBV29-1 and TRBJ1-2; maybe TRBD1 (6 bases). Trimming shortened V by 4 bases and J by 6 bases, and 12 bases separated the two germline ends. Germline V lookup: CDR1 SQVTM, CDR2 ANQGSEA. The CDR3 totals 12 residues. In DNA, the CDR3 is TGCAGCGTTGTTGGGGGGGCTGATGGCTACACCTTC. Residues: CSVVGGADGYTF.

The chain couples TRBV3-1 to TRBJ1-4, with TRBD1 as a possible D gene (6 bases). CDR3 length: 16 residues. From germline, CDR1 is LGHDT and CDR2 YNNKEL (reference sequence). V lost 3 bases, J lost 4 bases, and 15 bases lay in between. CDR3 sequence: CASSHGEDRVNEKLFF. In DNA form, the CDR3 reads TGTGCCAGCAGCCACGGAGAGGACAGAGTTAATGAAAAACTGTTTTTT.

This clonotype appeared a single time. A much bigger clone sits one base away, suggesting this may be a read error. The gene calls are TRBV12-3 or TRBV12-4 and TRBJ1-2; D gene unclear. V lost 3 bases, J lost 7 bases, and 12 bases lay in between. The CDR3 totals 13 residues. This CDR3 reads CASSFHEGCGYTF. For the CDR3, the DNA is TGTGCCAGCAGTTTCCACGAGGGTTGTGGCTACACCTTC.

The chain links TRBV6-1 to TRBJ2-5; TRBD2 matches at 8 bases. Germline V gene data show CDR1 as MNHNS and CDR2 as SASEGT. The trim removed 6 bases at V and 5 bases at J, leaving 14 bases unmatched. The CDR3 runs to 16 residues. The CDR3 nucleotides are TGTGCCAGCAGCCACCGGGGAGCGGGAGATTTGGAGACCCAGTACTTC. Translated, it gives CASSHRGAGDLETQYF.

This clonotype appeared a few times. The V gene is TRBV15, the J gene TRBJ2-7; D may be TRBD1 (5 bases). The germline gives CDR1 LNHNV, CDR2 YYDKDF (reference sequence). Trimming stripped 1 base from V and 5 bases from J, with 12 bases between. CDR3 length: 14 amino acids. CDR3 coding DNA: TGTGCCACCAGCAGAGGAAGGGGAATTGACGAGCAGTACTTC. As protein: CATSRGRGIDEQYF.